These 27 T cell receptor beta chains came from one sample sequenced in a study of T cells in women clearing cervical HPV infection. TCRdb's table, derived via immunoSEQ multiplex PCR, lists solely in-frame clones and lacks some. This sample contains about 48,000 clones. Specimen: blood buffy coat. All receptors derive from a woman between 18 and 70 years old with a cervical HPV16 infection that either progressed to CIN3+ or cleared (not recorded which).

Concerning this clone: Read coverage stops 3 residues before the CDR3 terminus; the germline J gene supplies the remainder. The chain is built from TRBV5-1 and TRBJ2-7; possibly TRBD2 for D (6 bases). Germline CDR1 SGHRS, CDR2 YFSETQ. Between the trimmed V and J ends, which lost 0 bases and 3 bases, there was a span of 13 bases. This CDR3 contains 15 residues. The sequenced part of the CDR3 DNA is TGCGCCAGCAGCTTGGCTGCGGGGAAGGGCTACGAG. Translated: CASSLAAGKGYE. The whole CDR3 sequence is CASSLAAGKGYEQYF.

CDR3 amino acids: CASRYPGLYGYTF. CDR3 bases read: TGTGCCAGCAGGTATCCGGGTCTCTATGGC. The chain is built from TRBV5-4 and TRBJ1-2, with unresolved D. The observed sequence ends 3 residues before the CDR3 terminus, with the missing tail filled in from the germline J gene. With 5 bases removed from V and 4 bases from J, the gap between germline ends came to 12 bases. CDR1 and CDR2 (germline): SGHNT, YYREEE (reference sequence). This CDR3 region has 13 residues.

Details on this clone: The CDR3 end falls 3 residues outside the read, so it is completed with the germline J gene. The genes are TRBV20-1 and TRBJ1-1; 8 nucleotides line up with TRBD1. Germline CDR1 reads DFQATT; CDR2 reads SNEGSKA (reference sequence). The CDR3 has 13 amino acids. Trimming at V came to 7 bases and at J to 6 bases, leaving 10 bases not matched to a gene. The CDR3 is CSGDPGQASEAFF. The sequenced CDR3 bases are TGCAGTGGTGATCCGGGACAGGCGTCTGAA.

Comment on this clone: The read is 3 residues too short to cover the CDR3 end, so that end is filled in from the germline J gene. The rearrangement uses TRBV29-1 and TRBJ1-1; the D is unclear. CDR1 is SQVTM, CDR2 ANQGSEA, per germline. The CDR3 covers 13 residues. Trimming left V 4 bases short and J 0 bases short, with 9 bases between. Here the CDR3 reads CSVVRRMNTEAFF. CDR3 bases read: TGCAGCGTTGTTCGCAGGATGAACACTGAA.

In the case of this clone: The observed sequence ends 3 residues before the CDR3 terminus, with the missing tail filled in from the germline J gene. V usage is TRBV19 and J usage is TRBJ1-1; the match to TRBD1 covers 8 bases. The germline V gene encodes CDR1 LNHDA and CDR2 SQIVND (reference sequence). The length of the CDR3 is 13 residues. V trimming: 10 bases; J trimming: 2 bases; junction bases outside the gene matches: 6. CDR3 region: CATRTGGNTEAFF. CDR3 DNA (partial): TGTGCCACCCGTACAGGGGGAAACACTGAA.

Concerning this clone itself: The germline gene is not matched at one end of the junction; a read error may be the cause. The read ends 3 residues before the CDR3 terminus; that terminus is restored from the germline J gene. The V call is TRBV4-2, the J call TRBJ2-3; TRBD1 aligns across 10 bases. In germline, CDR1 is LGHNA, CDR2 YNFKEQ. The CDR3 is 16 residues long. Here the CDR3 reads CASSHGTGAVTDTQYF. CDR3 DNA (partial): TGCGCCAGCAGCCACGGGACAGGGGCTGTCACAGATACG.

Note on this clone: The CDR3 end falls 3 residues outside the read, so it is completed with the germline J gene. The J gene is TRBJ2-7, the V gene TRBV10-2; a possible D gene is TRBD1 (6 bases). Germline assignment: CDR1 WSHSY and CDR2 SAAADI. The CDR3 has 13 residues. The V end was cut by 8 bases, the J end by 0 bases, with 11 bases between. The sequenced part of the CDR3 DNA is TGCGCCAGCGCCGCAGGGGTCTCCTACGAG. It yields the protein CASAAGVSYE. In full, the CDR3 is CASAAGVSYEQYF.

Concerning this clone itself: The read stops 3 residues short of the end of the CDR3; the missing end is completed from the germline J gene. The V gene is TRBV19, the J gene TRBJ2-2; weak D call: TRBD2 (5 bases). The CDR3 has 14 residues. The germline gives CDR1 LNHDA, CDR2 SQIVND (reference sequence). The V end was cut by 6 bases, the J end by 5 bases, with 13 bases between. Incomplete CDR3 DNA: TGTGCCAGTAGACCGGGCCCGGGGACCGGGGAG. This encodes CASRPGPGTGE. The whole CDR3 region reads CASRPGPGTGELFF.

Points on this clone: The read stops 3 residues short of the end of the CDR3; the missing end is completed from the germline J gene. The chain joins TRBV20-1 to TRBJ1-1, with D possibly TRBD1 on 6 matching bases. Germline assignment: CDR1 DFQATT and CDR2 SNEGSKA (reference sequence). The V and J ends lost 3 bases and 4 bases respectively, with 12 bases between them. The CDR3 covers 13 residues. This CDR3 is CSASRQAGTEAFF. CDR3 DNA, as far as it was read: TGCAGTGCTAGTCGACAGGCCGGCACTGAA.

Note on this clone: The DNA ends 3 residues before the CDR3 does, and the rest of the CDR3 is filled in from the germline J gene. The rearrangement joins TRBV14 to TRBJ2-7; D might be TRBD2 (6 bases). CDR1 and CDR2 (germline): SGHDN, FVKESK. Trimming left V 4 bases short and J 5 bases short, with 15 bases between. The CDR3 sequence is 14 residues long. The CDR3 sequence: CASSPRRVIHEQYF. The CDR3 DNA, read in part, is TGTGCCAGCAGCCCTCGGAGGGTGATCCACGAG.

Regarding this clone: The read is 3 residues too short to cover the CDR3 end, so that end is filled in from the germline J gene. The rearrangement links TRBV2 to TRBJ1-5; unclear D gene. Germline loops: CDR1 SNHLY, CDR2 FYNNEI. With 2 bases removed from V and 3 bases from J, the gap between germline ends came to 11 bases. The CDR3 covers 15 residues. CDR3 residues: CASSEYAGSNQPQHF. The covered CDR3 bases are TGTGCCAGCAGTGAATATGCAGGTTCCAATCAGCCC. The whole variable domain, remainder taken from reference TRBV2 and TRBJ1-5, is EPEVTQTPSHQVTQMGQEVILRCVPISNHLYFYWYRQILGQKVEFLVSFYNNEISEKSEIFDDQFSVERPDGSNFTLKIRSTKLEDSAMYFCASSEYAGSNQPQHFGDGTRLSIL.

Note on this clone: The CDR3 end lies 3 residues beyond the end of the read and is filled in from the germline J gene. The rearrangement uses TRBV19 and TRBJ2-7; D is perhaps TRBD1 (6 bases). V lost 4 bases to trimming and J lost 5 bases, with 15 bases between them. Looked up from germline, CDR1 is LNHDA and CDR2 is SQIVND (reference sequence). CDR3 length equals 14 residues. The DNA read from the CDR3 is TGTGCCAGTAGTAAGGACAGATGGACGCACGAG. Translated: CASSKDRWTHE. The CDR3 reads in full as CASSKDRWTHEQYF.

About this clone: The CDR3 end is not reached by the read, which stops 3 residues before it; the germline J gene fills it in. V usage is TRBV18 and J usage is TRBJ2-1; possible D gene TRBD1, 5 bases. Trimming removed 2 bases from V and 2 bases from J, with 13 bases in between. The CDR3 is 16 residues long. In germline, CDR1 is KGHSH, CDR2 LQKENI. CDR3 loop: CASSPSIQVAYNEQFF. The sequenced CDR3 bases are TGTGCCAGCTCACCAAGTATACAGGTGGCCTACAATGAG.

To note about this clone: The CDR3 extends 3 residues past the end of the read, so its final part is completed from the germline J gene. V is TRBV29-1 and J is TRBJ2-5; the D gene is possibly TRBD2 (5 bases). This CDR3 is built from 12 residues. The V end lost 4 bases, the J end lost 6 bases, and 12 bases lay between the germline ends. Per germline, CDR1 SQVTM and CDR2 ANQGSEA. The CDR3 here is CSVGERGKTQYF. The CDR3 DNA, read in part, is TGCAGCGTTGGGGAACGGGGTAAGACC. Full variable domain (outside the CDR3, taken from reference TRBV29-1 and TRBJ2-5): SAVISQKPSRDICQRGTSLTIQCQVDSQVTMMFWYRQQPGQSLTLIATANQGSEATYESGFVIDKFPISRPNLTFSTLTVSNMSPEDSSIYLCSVGERGKTQYFGPGTRLLVL.

Concerning this clone: Read sequence stops 3 residues before the CDR3 end, and the germline J gene provides the missing end. This rearrangement joins TRBV5-4 to TRBJ2-3; 10 nucleotides align to TRBD2. J gave up 7 bases and V 3 bases, and 11 bases lay outside the gene matches. This CDR3 comprises 16 residues. Germline CDR1 reads SGHNT; CDR2 reads YYREEE (reference sequence). CDR3 protein: CASSSKGLAKGNTQYF. The sequenced CDR3 bases are TGTGCCAGCAGCTCGAAGGGACTAGCGAAAGGAAATACG.

A remark on this clone: The read gets to within 3 residues of the CDR3 end, and the germline J gene fills in the rest. The chain recombines TRBV18 with TRBJ1-4; maybe TRBD1 (5 bases). The CDR3 is 16 amino acids. Germline CDR1 and CDR2: KGHSH and LQKENI. V lost 0 bases to trimming and J lost 7 bases, with 15 bases between them. The covered CDR3 bases are TGTGCCAGCTCACCACCGGTTGGGGCTGTCGGTGAAAAA. Its protein product is CASSPPVGAVGEK. The whole CDR3 sequence reads CASSPPVGAVGEKLFF. Together with reference TRBV18 and TRBJ1-4, the CDR3 gives the full variable domain: NAGVMQNPRHLVRRRGQEARLRCSPMKGHSHVYWYRQLPEEGLKFMVYLQKENIIDESGMPKERFSAEFPKEGPSILRIQQVVRGDSAAYFCASSPPVGAVGEKLFFGSGTQLSVL.

Comments on this clone: The CDR3 end lies 3 residues beyond the end of the read and is filled in from the germline J gene. The genes are TRBV7-8 and TRBJ1-1; D not resolved. Germline CDR1 reads SGHVS; CDR2 reads FQNEAQ. Deletions cut 3 bases from V and 1 base from J, with 21 bases between. CDR3 length: 18 amino acids. The chain's CDR3 is CASSFASGGQQRNTEAFF. CDR3 DNA (partial): TGTGCCAGCAGCTTCGCTTCCGGAGGGCAGCAAAGGAACACTGAA.

The CDR3 spells CAWSRRSGYTF. Incomplete CDR3 DNA: TGTGCCTGGAGTAGGCGGAGCGGC. This chain uses TRBV30 with TRBJ1-2; D not resolved. Read data end 3 residues before the CDR3 end; the end is taken from the germline J gene. The CDR3 covers 11 residues. CDR1 is GTSNPN and CDR2 is SVGIG in the germline V gene (reference sequence).

As regards this clone: Sequencing ends 3 residues short of the CDR3 end; the germline J gene provides the rest. The chain uses TRBV20-1 and TRBJ1-6, with 7 bases identical to TRBD1. V was clipped by 3 bases and J by 6 bases; unmatched bases: 8. This CDR3 region has 15 residues. CDR1 DFQATT and CDR2 SNEGSKA come from the germline V gene (reference sequence). CDR3: CSASGGGAGNSPLHF. Partial CDR3 DNA: TGCAGTGCTAGTGGAGGGGGCGCGGGTAATTCACCC.

Turning to this clone: The read terminates 3 residues ahead of where the CDR3 ends, so the germline J gene completes it. The gene calls are TRBV5-4 and TRBJ1-6; 7 bases map to TRBD1. Germline loops: CDR1 SGHNT, CDR2 YYREEE (reference sequence). CDR3 length equals 15 residues. V shed 2 bases, J shed 5 bases, and the junction held 4 bases outside the gene matches. CDR3 amino acids: CASSLGQADNSPLHF. Incomplete CDR3 DNA: TGTGCCAGCAGCTTAGGACAGGCTGATAATTCACCC.

Here the CDR3 reads CASSLVGGAETQYF. The sequenced CDR3 bases are TGCGCCAGCAGCTTGGTCGGGGGGGCTGAGACC. V usage is TRBV5-1 and J usage is TRBJ2-5; TRBD2 agrees at 8 bases. From the germline J gene comes the end of the CDR3, since the read stops 3 residues before it. CDR3 size: 14 residues. CDR1 is SGHRS, CDR2 YFSETQ, per germline. J was trimmed by 5 bases and V by 0 bases; bases with no gene match: 3. Filled out from reference TRBV5-1 and TRBJ2-5, the complete variable domain reads KAGVTQTPRYLIKTRGQQVTLSCSPISGHRSVSWYQQTPGQGLQFLFEYFSETQRNKGNFPGRFSGRQFSNSRSEMNVSTLELGDSALYLCASSLVGGAETQYFGPGTRLLVL.

Details on this clone: The read is 3 residues too short to cover the CDR3 end, so that end is filled in from the germline J gene. The chain uses TRBV6-1 and TRBJ1-2; TRBD1 aligns across 9 bases. There are 15 residues in the CDR3. CDR1 MNHNS and CDR2 SASEGT come from the germline V gene. After removal of 4 bases from V and 3 bases from J, the junction contained 6 bases not matched to a gene. CDR3 DNA, as far as it was read: TGTGCCAGCAGTGCCGGGACAGGGACGTACTATGGC. Translated: CASSAGTGTYYG. In full, the CDR3 reads CASSAGTGTYYGYTF.

As for this clone: The observed sequence ends 3 residues before the CDR3 terminus, with the missing tail filled in from the germline J gene. V usage is TRBV20-1 and J usage is TRBJ1-1, with D unclear. The germline CDR1 and CDR2 sequences are DFQATT and SNEGSKA (reference sequence). The CDR3 extends over 16 amino acids. The V and J ends lost 3 bases and 5 bases respectively, with 22 bases between them. The CDR3 here is CSARTLLARVGTEAFF. The sequenced part of the CDR3 DNA is TGCAGTGCTAGGACCCTCTTAGCGCGAGTCGGAACTGAA.

For this clone: The read gets to within 3 residues of the CDR3 end, and the germline J gene fills in the rest. This chain joins TRBV11-1 and TRBJ1-1, with D perhaps TRBD1 (5 bases). The CDR3 extends over 14 amino acids. The V gene's germline CDR1 is SGHAT and CDR2 FQDESV (reference sequence). V was shortened by 0 bases and J by 6 bases, with 11 bases between the two germline ends. The CDR3 loop is CASSLAREVAEAFF. The CDR3 DNA, read in part, is TGTGCCAGCAGCTTAGCCAGGGAGGTGGCTGAA.

A word on this clone: The CDR3 extends 3 residues past the end of the read, so its final part is completed from the germline J gene. V is TRBV12-3 or TRBV12-4 and J is TRBJ1-2, with D perhaps matching TRBD1 (6 bases). V lost 4 bases and J lost 0, with 12 bases in between. CDR3 length equals 15 residues. The CDR3 loop reads CASSSPGEANYGYTF. Partial CDR3 DNA: TGTGCCAGCAGTTCACCAGGGGAAGCTAACTATGGC.

Note on this clone: The CDR3 goes on 3 residues after the read ends, and that part is filled in from the germline J gene. V gene TRBV5-1 combines with J gene TRBJ2-2, with 8 bases aligning to TRBD1. Germline lookup yields CDR1 SGHRS and CDR2 YFSETQ. The CDR3 is 15 amino acids. V gave up 0 bases and J gave up 5 bases; unmatched junction bases: 3. The CDR3 reads CASSLVQGETGELFF. The part of the CDR3 DNA that was read is TGCGCCAGCAGCTTGGTACAGGGGGAGACCGGGGAG. Complete variable domain (other parts from reference TRBV5-1 and TRBJ2-2): KAGVTQTPRYLIKTRGQQVTLSCSPISGHRSVSWYQQTPGQGLQFLFEYFSETQRNKGNFPGRFSGRQFSNSRSEMNVSTLELGDSALYLCASSLVQGETGELFFGEGSRLTVL.

Concerning this clone: The sequenced fragment ends 3 residues before the CDR3 boundary, so the rest is inferred from the germline J gene. The chain links TRBV20-1 to TRBJ1-6, with 9 positions matching TRBD1. Trimming cost V 1 base and J 4 bases; bases outside gene matches: 2. The CDR3 runs 15 residues. Germline CDR1 is DFQATT and CDR2 is SNEGSKA (reference sequence). The CDR3 loop reads CSARGGQGYNSPLHF. CDR3 bases read: TGCAGTGCTAGAGGGGGACAGGGATATAATTCACCC.